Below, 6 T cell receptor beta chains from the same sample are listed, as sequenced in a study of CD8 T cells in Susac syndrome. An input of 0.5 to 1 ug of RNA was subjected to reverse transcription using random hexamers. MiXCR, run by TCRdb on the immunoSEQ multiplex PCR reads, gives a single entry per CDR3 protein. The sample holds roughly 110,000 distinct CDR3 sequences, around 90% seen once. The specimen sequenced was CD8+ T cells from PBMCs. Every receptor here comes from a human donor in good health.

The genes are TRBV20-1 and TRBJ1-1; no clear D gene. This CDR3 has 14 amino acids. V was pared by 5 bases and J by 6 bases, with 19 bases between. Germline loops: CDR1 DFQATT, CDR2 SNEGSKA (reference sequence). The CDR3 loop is CSALPTGVPSEAFF. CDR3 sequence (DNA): TGCAGTGCTCTACCGACTGGGGTTCCTTCTGAAGCTTTCTTT.

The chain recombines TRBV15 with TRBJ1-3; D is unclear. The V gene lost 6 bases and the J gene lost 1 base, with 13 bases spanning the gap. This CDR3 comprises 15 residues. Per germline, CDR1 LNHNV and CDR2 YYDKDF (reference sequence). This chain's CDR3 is CATSQAIGSGNTIYF. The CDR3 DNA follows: TGTGCCACCAGTCAGGCCATCGGGTCTGGAAACACCATATATTTT.

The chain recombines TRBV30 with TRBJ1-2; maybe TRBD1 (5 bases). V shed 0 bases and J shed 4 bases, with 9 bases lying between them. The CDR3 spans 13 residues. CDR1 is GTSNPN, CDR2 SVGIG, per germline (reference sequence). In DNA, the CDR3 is TGTGCCTGGAGTGTAGGGGCTACCTATGGCTACACCTTC. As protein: CAWSVGATYGYTF.

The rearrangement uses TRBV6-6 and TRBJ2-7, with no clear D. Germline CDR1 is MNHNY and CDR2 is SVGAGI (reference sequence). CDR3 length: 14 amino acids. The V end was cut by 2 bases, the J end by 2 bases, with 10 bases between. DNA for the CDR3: TGTGCCAGCAGTTACCTACTACAGCCCTACGAGCAGTACTTC. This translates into CASSYLLQPYEQYF.

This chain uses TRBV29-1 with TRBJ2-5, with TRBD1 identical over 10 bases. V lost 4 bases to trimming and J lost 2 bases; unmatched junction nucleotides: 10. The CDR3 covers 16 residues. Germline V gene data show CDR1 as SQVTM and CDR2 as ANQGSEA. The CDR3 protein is CSVGYKGQGPQETQYF. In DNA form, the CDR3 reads TGCAGCGTTGGCTATAAGGGACAGGGGCCTCAAGAGACCCAGTACTTC.

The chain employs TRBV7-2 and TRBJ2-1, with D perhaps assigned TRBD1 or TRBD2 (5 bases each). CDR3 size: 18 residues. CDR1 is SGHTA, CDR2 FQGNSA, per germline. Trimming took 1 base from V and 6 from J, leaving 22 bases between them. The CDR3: CASSLDPGARPLGNEQFF. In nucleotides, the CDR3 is TGTGCCAGCAGCTTAGACCCCGGGGCCCGTCCATTGGGCAATGAGCAGTTCTTC.